These T cell receptor beta chains were read from a single sample in a study of cytomegalovirus exposure and HLA in healthy donors. Method: immunoSEQ multiplex PCR; TCRdb's copy keeps in-frame clones and lacks some. The table includes some 170,000 clones, about three quarters detected once. Source material: PBMCs. The receptors shown here come from a woman in her sixties or seventies in good health and CMV-seropositive. Each CDR3 is given with its conserved first and last residue. A D gene is named only where the DNA matches it firmly. Some rows mark clone size as missing; the rest say once, few, many or name a class of expanded clone.

TRBV29-1,NA,NA,TRBJ2-1,TGCAGCGCCCGCCAGGCGAGTAAGCAGTTCTTC,CSARQASKQFF
TRBV6-1,NA,NA,TRBJ1-2,TGTGCCAGCAGTGATTGGGGCAGCATCTTCCCCAACTATGGCTACACCTTC,CASSDWGSIFPNYGYTF
TRBV13,NA,few,TRBJ1-1,TGTGCCAGCACGGGAGGGGTTCACATGAACACTGAAGCTTTCTTT,CASTGGVHMNTEAFF
TRBV7-8,TRBD1,NA,TRBJ1-1,TGTGCCAGCAGCTTAGTTGACAGGGGGTGGTGTGCTTTCTTT,CASSLVDRGWCAFF
TRBV14,NA,few,TRBJ1-4,TGTGCCAGCAGCCCAGGACAGCGAGCAACTAATGAAAAACTGTTTTTT,CASSPGQRATNEKLFF
TRBV2,NA,once,TRBJ2-7,TGTGCCAGCGCTAAAGGGGGGGCAGGGGGCTTTACCTACGAGCAGTACTTC,CASAKGGAGGFTYEQYF
TRBV27,TRBD1,NA,TRBJ1-6,TGTGCCAGCAGAGGACAGGGGTATTCACCCCTCCACTTT,CASRGQGYSPLHF
TRBV10-2,TRBD2,few,TRBJ2-3,TGCGCCAGCAGGGGACTAGCGGGGGGTGATACGCAGTATTTT,CASRGLAGGDTQYF
TRBV7-9,NA,NA,TRBJ2-7,TGTGCCAGCTCCTGGCAGGGGAGCTCCTACGAGCAGTACTTC,CASSWQGSSYEQYF
TRBV15,NA,NA,TRBJ2-1,TGTGCCACCAGCAGAGGGGAGTCCTTCGGCGACAATGAGCAGTTCTTC,CATSRGESFGDNEQFF
TRBV7-8,NA,NA,TRBJ2-1,TGTGCCAGCAGCTCTGCGAAGGGGCAGGACCGCCAGCAGTTCTTC,CASSSAKGQDRQQFF
TRBV12-5,TRBD1,NA,TRBJ1-1,TGTGCTAGTGGTACCCAATTCAGGGGGCCGGGAAATACTGAAGCTTTCTTT,CASGTQFRGPGNTEAFF
TRBV28,TRBD1,NA,TRBJ2-3,TGTGCCAGCAGTCCCTCAGGGACAGGGGTCGCAGATACGCAGTATTTT,CASSPSGTGVADTQYF
TRBV19,TRBD2,NA,TRBJ2-1,TGTGCCAGTAGTCCGGGGACTAGTTTTAATGAGCAGTTCTTC,CASSPGTSFNEQFF
TRBV21-1,NA,NA,TRBJ2-5,TGTGCCAGCAGCTACAGGGGACAGGGAGAGTTCCAAGAGACCCAGTACTTC,CASSYRGQGEFQETQYF
TRBV7-7,NA,NA,TRBJ2-2,TGTGCCAGCAGCCCCCGCGAGGGTACCGGGGAGCTGTTTTTT,CASSPREGTGELFF
TRBV18,NA,NA,TRBJ2-5,TGTGCCAGCTCACCCAGCAGGGCTCAAGAGACCCAGTACTTC,CASSPSRAQETQYF
TRBV11-2,NA,NA,TRBJ1-1,TGTGCCAGCAGCTTGGGCGCAGCGAACACTGAAGCTTTCTTT,CASSLGAANTEAFF
TRBV7-6,TRBD1,NA,TRBJ2-7,TGTGCCAGCAGCCAGGGGGCTGGAGGACAACCTTACGAGCAGTACTTC,CASSQGAGGQPYEQYF
TRBV4-2,TRBD1,NA,TRBJ1-6,TGTGCCAGCAGCCAAGACCCTGACAGGGGTAATTCACCCCTCCACTTT,CASSQDPDRGNSPLHF
TRBV2,TRBD1,once,TRBJ2-5,TGTGCCAGCGGGGACAGGAGATTTTACCAAGAGACCCAGTACTTC,CASGDRRFYQETQYF
TRBV7-2,TRBD1,NA,TRBJ2-1,TGTGCCAGCAGCTGGGACAGGGAGCCCTACAATGAGCAGTTCTTC,CASSWDREPYNEQFF
TRBV6-6,TRBD1,NA,TRBJ1-1,TGTGCCAGCAGTTACCGGACAGGGCCCACTGAAGCTTTCTTT,CASSYRTGPTEAFF
TRBV28,NA,NA,TRBJ1-1,TGTGCCAGCAGTTTATCGGGGGGGAGCACTGAAGCTTTCTTT,CASSLSGGSTEAFF
TRBV4-2,NA,NA,TRBJ2-1,TGTGCCAGCAGCCAAGAGAACCCCGGGAGCGAGCAGTTCTTC,CASSQENPGSEQFF